This T cell receptor beta chain was observed in a study of lymphopenia after photon versus proton radiotherapy. Study-level results: After lymphocyte nadir, photon-treated repertoires showed oligoclonal expansion, especially CD8+ Temra. Relative stability marked proton patients; photon patients lost diversity and naive cells. Authors raise, but do not show, better survival with proton therapy. A bigger post-nadir fall in TCR diversity correlated inversely with survival time in deceased patients.

In the case of this clone: The target antigen is unknown.

The repertoire was sequenced with immunoSEQ multiplex PCR; TCRdb's copy has only in-frame clones and lacks some. The table has about 35,000 clones, about 93% seen once; the top ten hold about 16%. The length of the CDR3 is 15 residues. The germline V gene encodes CDR1 MDHEN and CDR2 SYDVKM. Trimming removed 5 bases from V and 4 bases from J, with 15 bases in between. Sequenced material: peripheral blood, taken from a patient treated with photon-based radiotherapy. The chain links TRBV28 to TRBJ1-5; D is perhaps TRBD1 (5 bases). This clonotype originated in a man in his 60s with cholangiocarcinoma. The CDR3, as DNA: TGTGCCAGCAGTCTAGGGGACTTCATGAATCAGCCCCAGCATTTT. Translated: CASSLGDFMNQPQHF.